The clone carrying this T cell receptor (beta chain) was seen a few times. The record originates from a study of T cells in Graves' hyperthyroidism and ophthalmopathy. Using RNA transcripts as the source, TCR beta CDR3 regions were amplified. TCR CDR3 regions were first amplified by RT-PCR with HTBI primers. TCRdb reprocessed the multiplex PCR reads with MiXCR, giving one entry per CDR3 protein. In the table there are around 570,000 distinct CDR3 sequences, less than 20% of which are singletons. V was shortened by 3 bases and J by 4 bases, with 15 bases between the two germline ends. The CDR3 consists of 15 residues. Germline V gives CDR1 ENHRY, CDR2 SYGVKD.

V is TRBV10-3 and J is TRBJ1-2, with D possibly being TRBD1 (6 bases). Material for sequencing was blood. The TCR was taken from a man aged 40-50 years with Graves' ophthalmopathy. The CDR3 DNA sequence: TGTGCCATCAGTGATACAAGGGGGACGGGCTATGGCTACACCTTC. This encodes CAISDTRGTGYGYTF.